Listed below are T cell receptor beta chains from one sample, sequenced in a study of early T cells in non-severe SARS-CoV-2 infection. Each CDR3 protein gets one entry after TCRdb re-called the 5' RACE reads with MiXCR. This sample carries around 80,000 distinct CDR3 sequences, around 11% of them seen once, and the ten largest clones take around 12%. The sample in question was whole blood, obtained at baseline. The origin of the receptors is an adult who was a healthcare worker with PCR-confirmed SARS-CoV-2 infection or an uninfected control (not recorded which). CDR3s include the opening cysteine and the closing phenylalanine or tryptophan. Each record gives: CDR3 protein, CDR3 DNA, V gene, J gene, D gene, clone size. A D gene is named only where the DNA matches it firmly. Not every row has a clone size; where given, it reads once, few, many or a size class.

CDR3 protein: CASSLPGTGVNEQFF
CDR3 DNA: TGTGCCAGCAGCTTGCCCGGGACAGGGGTCAATGAGCAGTTCTTC
V gene: TRBV7-2
J gene: TRBJ2-1
D gene: TRBD1
clone size: few

CDR3 protein: CASSVAGAKNTIYF
CDR3 DNA: TGTGCCAGCAGCGTAGCAGGGGCGAAGAACACCATATATTTT
V gene: TRBV9
J gene: TRBJ1-3
D gene: NA
clone size: NA

CDR3 protein: CASTNFISGQGWIGWNQPQHF
CDR3 DNA: TGTGCCAGTACCAACTTTATCTCGGGACAGGGTTGGATCGGGTGGAATCAGCCCCAGCATTTT
V gene: TRBV19
J gene: TRBJ1-5
D gene: TRBD1
clone size: few

CDR3 protein: CASSVSITQGADYGYTF
CDR3 DNA: TGTGCCAGCAGCGTGTCAATTACGCAGGGGGCAGACTATGGCTACACCTTC
V gene: TRBV27
J gene: TRBJ1-2
D gene: TRBD1
clone size: many

CDR3 protein: CASSLQGSGTDTQYF
CDR3 DNA: TGTGCCAGCAGCTTACAGGGGTCTGGCACAGATACGCAGTATTTT
V gene: TRBV7-6
J gene: TRBJ2-3
D gene: NA
clone size: many

CDR3 protein: CASSQVTNYGYTF
CDR3 DNA: TGTGCCAGCAGCCAAGTAACTAACTATGGCTACACCTTC
V gene: TRBV14
J gene: TRBJ1-2
D gene: NA
clone size: NA

CDR3 protein: CASSQAHSSRWDNEQFF
CDR3 DNA: TGCGCCAGCAGCCAAGCTCACTCCTCCCGGTGGGACAATGAGCAGTTCTTC
V gene: TRBV4-3
J gene: TRBJ2-1
D gene: NA
clone size: few

CDR3 protein: CASSQPLRGRSGELFF
CDR3 DNA: TGTGCCAGCAGCCAACCCTTAAGGGGGCGTTCCGGGGAGCTGTTTTTT
V gene: TRBV14
J gene: TRBJ2-2
D gene: TRBD1
clone size: few

CDR3 protein: CASSLPRGGNTGELFF
CDR3 DNA: TGTGCCAGTAGTCTGCCGCGGGGGGGCAACACCGGGGAGCTGTTTTTT
V gene: TRBV19
J gene: TRBJ2-2
D gene: TRBD2
clone size: few

CDR3 protein: CASSQEGDRAEKLFF
CDR3 DNA: TGTGCCAGCAGCCAAGAAGGAGACAGGGCTGAAAAACTGTTTTTT
V gene: TRBV4-2
J gene: TRBJ1-4
D gene: TRBD1
clone size: NA

CDR3 protein: CSARQGGNTEAFF
CDR3 DNA: TGCAGTGCTAGACAGGGAGGGAACACTGAAGCTTTCTTT
V gene: TRBV20-1
J gene: TRBJ1-1
D gene: NA
clone size: many

CDR3 protein: CSVAGQGEQYF
CDR3 DNA: TGCAGCGTGGCAGGGCAGGGCGAGCAGTACTTC
V gene: TRBV29-1
J gene: TRBJ2-7
D gene: NA
clone size: few

CDR3 protein: CASSIFFGLAKSLYEQYF
CDR3 DNA: TGTGCCAGTAGTATTTTTTTCGGGCTAGCCAAGAGTCTTTACGAGCAGTACTTC
V gene: TRBV19
J gene: TRBJ2-7
D gene: NA
clone size: few

CDR3 protein: CASSFGEDQPQHF
CDR3 DNA: TGCGCCAGCAGCTTTGGTGAAGATCAGCCCCAGCATTTT
V gene: TRBV5-1
J gene: TRBJ1-5
D gene: NA
clone size: few

CDR3 protein: CASSRTRADTQYF
CDR3 DNA: TGTGCCAGCAGTCGAACCAGGGCAGATACGCAGTATTTT
V gene: TRBV6-4
J gene: TRBJ2-3
D gene: NA
clone size: NA

CDR3 protein: CASSQVRRETQYF
CDR3 DNA: TGTGCCAGCAGCCAAGTCCGGCGAGAGACCCAGTACTTC
V gene: TRBV3-1
J gene: TRBJ2-5
D gene: NA
clone size: NA

CDR3 protein: CASSVETNTEAFF
CDR3 DNA: TGTGCCAGCAGCGTAGAAACGAACACTGAAGCTTTCTTT
V gene: TRBV9
J gene: TRBJ1-1
D gene: NA
clone size: NA

CDR3 protein: CAWSGALVTEAFF
CDR3 DNA: TGTGCCTGGAGTGGAGCCCTTGTCACTGAAGCTTTCTTT
V gene: TRBV30
J gene: TRBJ1-1
D gene: NA
clone size: few

CDR3 protein: CASSPGLAGGTAYEQYF
CDR3 DNA: TGCGCCAGCAGTCCCGGACTAGCGGGGGGCACGGCCTACGAGCAGTACTTC
V gene: TRBV10-1
J gene: TRBJ2-7
D gene: TRBD2
clone size: many

CDR3 protein: CASSPGQGGEKLFF
CDR3 DNA: TGTGCCAGCAGTCCGGGACAGGGTGGAGAAAAACTGTTTTTT
V gene: TRBV7-9
J gene: TRBJ1-4
D gene: TRBD1
clone size: few

CDR3 protein: CASSVGPGTDTQYF
CDR3 DNA: TGTGCCAGCAGCGTAGGTCCGGGCACAGATACGCAGTATTTT
V gene: TRBV9
J gene: TRBJ2-3
D gene: NA
clone size: many

CDR3 protein: CASSPLRGTSGVQETQYF
CDR3 DNA: TGTGCCAGCTCACCCCTTAGAGGAACTAGCGGGGTCCAAGAGACCCAGTACTTC
V gene: TRBV18
J gene: TRBJ2-5
D gene: TRBD2
clone size: few

CDR3 protein: CASSPPQNNEQFF
CDR3 DNA: TGTGCCAGCTCACCACCCCAGAACAATGAGCAGTTCTTC
V gene: TRBV18
J gene: TRBJ2-1
D gene: NA
clone size: few

CDR3 protein: CASLAGLANTGELFF
CDR3 DNA: TGTGCCAGCCTTGCGGGGCTCGCGAACACCGGGGAGCTGTTTTTT
V gene: TRBV12-3/TRBV12-4
J gene: TRBJ2-2
D gene: NA
clone size: few

CDR3 protein: CSSGSETEAFF
CDR3 DNA: TGCAGCAGCGGTTCGGAAACTGAAGCTTTCTTT
V gene: TRBV29-1
J gene: TRBJ1-1
D gene: NA
clone size: many

CDR3 protein: CAIRQGSDTQYF
CDR3 DNA: TGTGCCATCAGACAGGGTTCAGATACGCAGTATTTT
V gene: TRBV10-3
J gene: TRBJ2-3
D gene: NA
clone size: many

CDR3 protein: CAISESSTWDEQYF
CDR3 DNA: TGTGCCATCAGTGAGTCGAGTACCTGGGACGAGCAGTACTTC
V gene: TRBV10-3
J gene: TRBJ2-7
D gene: NA
clone size: many

CDR3 protein: CASTAGVTEAFF
CDR3 DNA: TGTGCCAGCACCGCAGGGGTAACTGAAGCTTTCTTT
V gene: TRBV6-6
J gene: TRBJ1-1
D gene: NA
clone size: NA

CDR3 protein: CASSPTGQVGKRRFSYEQYF
CDR3 DNA: TGTGCCAGCAGTCCGACGGGACAAGTCGGTAAAAGGAGATTCTCCTACGAGCAGTACTTC
V gene: TRBV27
J gene: TRBJ2-7
D gene: NA
clone size: NA

CDR3 protein: CASQARDRVYSPLHF
CDR3 DNA: TGTGCCAGTCAAGCCCGGGACAGAGTTTATTCACCCCTCCACTTT
V gene: TRBV6-5
J gene: TRBJ1-6
D gene: TRBD1
clone size: many

CDR3 protein: CASSYGDRAYEQYF
CDR3 DNA: TGTGCCAGCAGTTACGGGGACAGGGCCTACGAGCAGTACTTC
V gene: TRBV6-5
J gene: TRBJ2-7
D gene: TRBD1
clone size: many

CDR3 protein: CASSSGQSTYEQYF
CDR3 DNA: TGCGCCAGCAGCTCAGGACAGAGCACCTACGAGCAGTACTTC
V gene: TRBV5-1
J gene: TRBJ2-7
D gene: NA
clone size: NA

CDR3 protein: CASSLRGYGYTF
CDR3 DNA: TGTGCCAGCAGCTTGAGGGGGTATGGCTACACCTTC
V gene: TRBV7-2
J gene: TRBJ1-2
D gene: NA
clone size: many

CDR3 protein: CASSIYGTGSGNTIYF
CDR3 DNA: TGTGCCAGCAGCATCTATGGGACAGGGAGTGGAAACACCATATATTTT
V gene: TRBV5-6
J gene: TRBJ1-3
D gene: TRBD1
clone size: few

CDR3 protein: CASSPRLGFNTGELFF
CDR3 DNA: TGTGCCAGCAGCCCTAGACTAGGCTTCAACACCGGGGAGCTGTTTTTT
V gene: TRBV3-1
J gene: TRBJ2-2
D gene: NA
clone size: NA

CDR3 protein: CASSLVLAGDLYEQYF
CDR3 DNA: TGCGCCAGCAGCTTGGTACTAGCGGGGGACTTGTACGAGCAGTACTTC
V gene: TRBV5-1
J gene: TRBJ2-7
D gene: TRBD2
clone size: few

CDR3 protein: CASSSRRGHDHTEAFF
CDR3 DNA: TGTGCCAGCAGTTCCCGGAGGGGGCATGATCACACTGAAGCTTTCTTT
V gene: TRBV6-6
J gene: TRBJ1-1
D gene: TRBD1
clone size: NA

CDR3 protein: CSASRTESGELFF
CDR3 DNA: TGCAGTGCTAGTAGGACAGAGTCCGGGGAGCTGTTTTTT
V gene: TRBV20-1
J gene: TRBJ2-2
D gene: NA
clone size: many

CDR3 protein: CASSTGTLSTDTQYF
CDR3 DNA: TGTGCCAGTAGCACCGGGACCCTAAGCACAGATACGCAGTATTTT
V gene: TRBV19
J gene: TRBJ2-3
D gene: NA
clone size: many

CDR3 protein: CSARAPAGGGNTIYF
CDR3 DNA: TGCAGTGCTAGAGCCCCGGCAGGGGGTGGAAACACCATATATTTT
V gene: TRBV20-1
J gene: TRBJ1-3
D gene: TRBD1
clone size: NA

CDR3 protein: CSVSGTANTGELFF
CDR3 DNA: TGCAGCGTGTCCGGGACAGCGAACACCGGGGAGCTGTTTTTT
V gene: TRBV29-1
J gene: TRBJ2-2
D gene: TRBD1
clone size: few

CDR3 protein: CSARKSSGAEGTEAFF
CDR3 DNA: TGCAGTGCTAGAAAGAGTTCCGGAGCCGAGGGCACTGAAGCTTTCTTT
V gene: TRBV20-1
J gene: TRBJ1-1
D gene: NA
clone size: few

CDR3 protein: CSARAGPRTGELFF
CDR3 DNA: TGCAGTGCTAGAGCAGGCCCCAGGACCGGGGAGCTGTTTTTT
V gene: TRBV20-1
J gene: TRBJ2-2
D gene: NA
clone size: few

CDR3 protein: CASSQYGGQPQEQFF
CDR3 DNA: TGTGCCAGCAGCCAATATGGGGGACAGCCGCAAGAGCAGTTCTTC
V gene: TRBV7-3
J gene: TRBJ2-1
D gene: TRBD1
clone size: few

CDR3 protein: CASSLAELGGEQFF
CDR3 DNA: TGTGCCAGCAGCTTAGCAGAGTTAGGGGGTGAGCAGTTCTTC
V gene: TRBV7-9
J gene: TRBJ2-1
D gene: NA
clone size: NA